This paragraph covers one T cell receptor (beta chain) sequence. What it binds is unknown. This table comes from immunoSEQ multiplex PCR, and its TCRdb copy is limited to in-frame clones, with some not included. In the table there are approximately 20,000 clones, around 87% of which are singletons. The entry originates in a study of OX40 agonist ivuxolimab in advanced cancers. Overall study: Mean age approximately 59 years, range about 20 to 79; roughly 82% male. Study conclusions and caveats: Among the lowest levels of clonal expansion were found in partial responders at 0.1-3.0 mg/kg. By week 6 at 0.1 to 3.0 mg/kg, blood CD4+ and CD8+ T cells had expanded clonally.

Germline V gives CDR1 SNHLY, CDR2 FYNNEI. The CDR3 has 18 residues. The germline V and J ends were trimmed by 1 base and 4 bases, with 19 bases remaining between them. This material consisted of CD4+ or CD8+ T cells sorted from blood, taken in a trial of the OX40 agonist ivuxolimab. The V gene is TRBV2, the J gene TRBJ2-2, with D perhaps TRBD2 (6 bases). The sequence was obtained from an adult with an advanced solid tumor such as melanoma, head and neck, liver or kidney cancer. This CDR3 reads CASSEGGWRGSRTGELFF. DNA for the CDR3: TGTGCCAGCAGTGAAGGAGGGTGGCGGGGAAGTCGCACCGGGGAGCTGTTTTTT.